The following is a TCR beta chain sequence with its context. These data belong to a study of metastatic and nonmetastatic thyroid tumors. Per the germline V gene, CDR1 is DFQATT and CDR2 is SNEGSKA (reference sequence). After removal of 2 bases from V and 9 bases from J, the junction contained 12 bases not matched to a gene. There are 14 residues in the CDR3. TCRdb reanalyzed the PCR reads with MiXCR. This sample has 35,000 to 55,000 clones, with under 4% found just once. Ahead of thyroid surgery, no patient had received treatment of any kind. The source is a female donor with papillary thyroid cancer or a benign thyroid nodule (not recorded which). Some clones in this sample may be carry-over from other donors' samples. The sequencing sample was made of blood. The chain couples TRBV20-1 to TRBJ2-7, with 8 nucleotides matching TRBD1. CDR3 loop: CSARRYRGYHRQYF. DNA for the CDR3: TGCAGTGCTAGAAGGTACAGGGGGTATCACAGGCAGTACTTC.